This is a list of T cell receptor beta chains from one sample in a study of cytomegalovirus exposure and HLA in healthy donors. Using immunoSEQ multiplex PCR, the repertoire was profiled, and TCRdb retains in-frame clones only, with some absent. The sample has 150,000 to 200,000 clones, roughly 90% seen once. Sequencing was done on a sample of PBMCs. Receptor source: a young woman in good health and CMV-seronegative. CDR3s include the opening cysteine and the closing phenylalanine or tryptophan. Each record gives: clone size, D gene, V gene, J gene, CDR3 DNA, CDR3 protein. A D gene is named only where the DNA matches it firmly. For some rows the clone size is stated as once, few or many, or as a class when expanded; others skip it.

.	.	TRBV27	TRBJ1-2	TGTGCCAGCAGTTGGGAGAGTCGTACCCTCTATGGCTACACCTTC	CASSWESRTLYGYTF
.	.	TRBV4-1	TRBJ2-7	TGCGCCAGCAGCCAATACGGGAAGTTAGACGAGCAGTACTTC	CASSQYGKLDEQYF
.	.	TRBV2	TRBJ1-1	TGTGCCAGCACCGCGGACAGTCCCACTGAAGCTTTCTTT	CASTADSPTEAFF
.	TRBD2	TRBV15	TRBJ2-7	TGTGCCACCAGCAGCGGGGGGGGGACCTCCTACGAGCAGTACTTC	CATSSGGGTSYEQYF
.	.	TRBV19	TRBJ1-2	TGTGCCAGTAGTATAGCGGCAGGGGAGTTGAGCTACACCTTC	CASSIAAGELSYTF
.	TRBD1	TRBV19	TRBJ1-5	TGTGCCAGTTCCGGAAACAGGGGTCAGCCCCAGCATTTT	CASSGNRGQPQHF
.	.	TRBV7-9	TRBJ2-7	TGTGCCAGCAGCTCTGGGCAGACATACGAGCAGTACTTC	CASSSGQTYEQYF
.	.	TRBV2	TRBJ2-7	TGTGCCAACAGGGAGTACTACGAGCAGTACTTC	CANREYYEQYF
.	TRBD1	TRBV7-2	TRBJ2-7	TGTGCCAGCACCCGGGACAGCCCCCCCGACGAGCAGTACTTC	CASTRDSPPDEQYF
.	TRBD2	TRBV4-3	TRBJ2-7	TGCGCCAGCAGCCAGTCGTTGGCGGCGGGAGGGCCCTACGAGCAGTACTTC	CASSQSLAAGGPYEQYF
once	TRBD1	TRBV27	TRBJ2-7	TGTGCCAGCAGCCAGACAGGGCTCATCTACGAGCAGTACTTC	CASSQTGLIYEQYF
.	.	TRBV4-1	TRBJ1-2	TGCGCCAGCAGCCAAGACAACAATCGGGGAACGCATGGCTACACCTTC	CASSQDNNRGTHGYTF
.	TRBD2	TRBV28	TRBJ2-4	TGTGCCAGCGTACCGGGCAGCGGGGGGGTATACATTCAGTACTTC	CASVPGSGGVYIQYF
.	.	TRBV5-1	TRBJ2-7	TGCGCCAGCAGCTTGGCCAGCGAGTCCTACGAGCAGTACTTC	CASSLASESYEQYF
.	.	TRBV29-1	TRBJ2-2	TGCAGCGCTGGGGCTTCAGGGAACGGGGAGCTGTTTTTT	CSAGASGNGELFF
.	.	TRBV7-9	TRBJ2-2	TGTGCCACCGGGGGGCTGAACACCGGGGAGCTGTTTTTT	CATGGLNTGELFF
.	TRBD2	TRBV14	TRBJ2-3	TGTGCCAGCAGCCACCAAGATAGCGGGGGGGCCGATACGCAGTATTTT	CASSHQDSGGADTQYF
.	TRBD1	TRBV19	TRBJ2-3	TGTGCCAGTAGCTCGCGAGGGGGCGTCGTCCCAGATACGCAGTATTTT	CASSSRGGVVPDTQYF
.	.	TRBV19	TRBJ2-1	TGTGCCAGTAGTATCTCCCCACCTGACCGGGATGAGCAGTTCTTC	CASSISPPDRDEQFF
.	.	TRBV6-1	TRBJ1-1	TGTGCCAGCAGAGCCCTGGGGGGGGGTAGTACTGAAGCTTTCTTT	CASRALGGGSTEAFF
once	TRBD1	TRBV7-9	TRBJ2-5	TGTGCCACCCTCGGACAGGGTAGAACCCAGTACTTC	CATLGQGRTQYF
.	TRBD2	TRBV11-2	TRBJ2-7	TGTGCCAGCAGCTTACTTAGCGGGAGTGCCTACGAGCAGTACTTC	CASSLLSGSAYEQYF
.	.	TRBV9	TRBJ1-1	TGTGCCAGCGCGGGCTCGAACACTGAAGCTTTCTTT	CASAGSNTEAFF
.	.	TRBV18	TRBJ2-7	TGTGCCAGCTCACCATTGAAGCTTGACGAGCAGTACTTC	CASSPLKLDEQYF
.	TRBD1	TRBV7-6	TRBJ2-7	TGTGCCAGCAGCTTCCGGACAGGGGCTTCCTACGAGCAGTACTTC	CASSFRTGASYEQYF
.	.	TRBV7-9	TRBJ2-7	TGTGCCAGCGGGGACATAGGAAACGAGCAGTACTTC	CASGDIGNEQYF
.	.	TRBV6-1	TRBJ2-3	TGTGCCAGCAGTGAGAGCCGGGTTAATCAGTATTTT	CASSESRVNQYF
.	TRBD1	TRBV2	TRBJ1-1	TGTGCCAGCACCGAGCAGGGGGCTGCCACTGAAGCTTTCTTT	CASTEQGAATEAFF
.	.	TRBV29-1	TRBJ2-3	TGCAGCGCGGAAGGGAGCGTTAGCACAGATACGCAGTATTTT	CSAEGSVSTDTQYF
.	.	TRBV18	TRBJ1-4	TGTGCCAGCTCACCTACTTTGAACGTGGGGGGTAATGAAAAACTGTTTTTT	CASSPTLNVGGNEKLFF
.	.	TRBV30	TRBJ1-1	TGTGCCTGGAGTGAAAGAGGCACTGAAGCTTTCTTT	CAWSERGTEAFF
.	TRBD1	TRBV29-1	TRBJ2-7	TGCAGCGTTGGCCGTGTGGGGACAGCCTACGAGCAGTACTTC	CSVGRVGTAYEQYF
.	.	TRBV27	TRBJ2-7	TGTGCCAGCAGTCCGCGGCAAACCTACGAGCAGTACTTC	CASSPRQTYEQYF
.	TRBD1	TRBV5-4	TRBJ1-3	TGTGCCAGCAGCCGGACGACAGGGCGGGGAAACACCATATATTTT	CASSRTTGRGNTIYF
once	.	TRBV4-1	TRBJ1-2	TGCGCCAGCAGCCAAATCGGGCAGGGCGATGGCTACACCTTC	CASSQIGQGDGYTF
.	.	TRBV2	TRBJ1-3	TGTGCCAGCAGTGAGTTGAGTTGGGACAATGGAAACACCATATATTTT	CASSELSWDNGNTIYF
.	TRBD1	TRBV6-5	TRBJ1-1	TGTGCCAGCAGTCATCCCGGGACAGGGAACACTGAAGCTTTCTTT	CASSHPGTGNTEAFF
.	TRBD2	TRBV6-5	TRBJ2-1	TGTGCCAGCAGACTAGCGGTCGGCAATGAGCAGTTCTTC	CASRLAVGNEQFF
.	TRBD2	TRBV7-2	TRBJ2-5	TGTGCCAGCAGCCCTACTAGCGGGGGGGTCTGGGAGACCCAGTACTTC	CASSPTSGGVWETQYF
once	.	TRBV30	TRBJ1-5	TGTGCCTACGACACAACCGGACAGCTTAGCAATCAGCCCCAGCATTTT	CAYDTTGQLSNQPQHF
once	.	TRBV27	TRBJ1-3	TGTGCCAGCAGGAGTCTAGACAGCTACTCCGGAAACACCATATATTTT	CASRSLDSYSGNTIYF
.	.	TRBV7-6	TRBJ1-3	TGTGCCAGCTCGGGGAAAACCTCCTCTGGAAACACCATATATTTT	CASSGKTSSGNTIYF
.	TRBD1	TRBV19	TRBJ1-1	TGTGCCAGTAGTATCCGGACAGGGAAAGCTTTCTTT	CASSIRTGKAFF
.	.	TRBV2	TRBJ1-3	TGTGCCAGCATTTTTATTGGAAACACCATATATTTT	CASIFIGNTIYF
.	.	TRBV5-6	TRBJ1-2	TGTGCCAGCAGCCCAGACAGCACCGGGTCCTCCTATGGCTACACCTTC	CASSPDSTGSSYGYTF